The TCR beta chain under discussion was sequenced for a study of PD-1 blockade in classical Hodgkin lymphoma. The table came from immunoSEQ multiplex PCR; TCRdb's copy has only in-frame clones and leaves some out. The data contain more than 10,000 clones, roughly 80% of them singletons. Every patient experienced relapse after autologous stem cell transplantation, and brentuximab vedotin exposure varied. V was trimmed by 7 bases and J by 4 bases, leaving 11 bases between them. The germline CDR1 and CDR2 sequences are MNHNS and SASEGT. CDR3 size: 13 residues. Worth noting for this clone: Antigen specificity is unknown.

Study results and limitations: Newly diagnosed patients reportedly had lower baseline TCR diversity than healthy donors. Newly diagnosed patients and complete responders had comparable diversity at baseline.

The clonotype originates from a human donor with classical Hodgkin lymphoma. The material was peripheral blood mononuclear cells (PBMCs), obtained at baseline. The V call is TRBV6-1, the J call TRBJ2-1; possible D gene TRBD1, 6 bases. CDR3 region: CASNLGGYNEQFF. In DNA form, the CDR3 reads TGTGCCAGCAATCTAGGGGGATACAATGAGCAGTTCTTC.